Described below is a single TCR beta chain sequence and its context. Its antigen is unidentified. The CDR3 covers 16 residues. The germline gives CDR1 MNHNS, CDR2 SASEGT. Trimming left V 0 bases short and J 1 base short, with 10 bases between. This specimen comes from a study of CD8+CD57+ T cells in acquired aplastic anemia. Study overall: Sorted CD4+ and CD8+ cell DNA averaged roughly 3.2 ug.

Patients picked for sequencing had shown CD8+CD57+ cell expansion detected by flow cytometry. Patients, without exception, had severe acquired aplastic anemia. By the time of blood sampling, patients had still received no therapy. Genomic DNA constituted the template upon which TCR beta VDJ and CDR3 profiling was performed. TCRdb independently ran MiXCR on the reads; one entry per CDR3 protein. Of 160,000 or so distinct CDR3 sequences in the sample, over 55% were seen once. The study, taken as a whole, reports: Sharing between patients and controls was observed for twenty-nine CD8+ CDR3 sequences.

Sequences were obtained from sorted CD4+, CD8+, or CD8+CD57+ T cells (not recorded which) from PBMCs. The receptor's source is a human donor with aplastic anemia. V gene TRBV6-1 combines with J gene TRBJ2-4; TRBD1 is a possible D gene (5 bases). DNA for the CDR3: TGTGCCAGCAGTGAAGCATCAGGGATGGCCAAAAACATTCAGTACTTC. Protein product: CASSEASGMAKNIQYF.